The rows below give T cell receptor beta chains drawn from one sample of a study of human T cells and chemical hapten exposure. TCRdb independently ran MiXCR on the RACE reads; one entry per CDR3 protein. The table lists under 65,000 distinct CDR3 sequences, 9.3% of them singletons, with around 4% in the top ten. Sequenced here: whole blood, sampled in connection with sensitization to the hapten diphenylcyclopropenone (DPC). Receptors originate from a woman aged 45-65 years with alopecia areata. Some clones in this sample may be carry-over from other donors' samples. Each CDR3 is given with its conserved first and last residue. The D gene is left open where the match is weak. Only part of the rows carry a size: once, few, many, or a class if the clone is expanded.

many	TRBV7-7	TRBD2	TRBJ2-2	TGTGCCAGCAGCCTATCAAGGACTAGCGGCAACACCGGGGAGCTGTTTTTT	CASSLSRTSGNTGELFF
NA	TRBV7-2	TRBD1	TRBJ1-2	TGTGCCAGCAGCTTAACAGGGGCCAACCCTAACTATGGCTACACCTTC	CASSLTGANPNYGYTF
many	TRBV7-8	NA	TRBJ1-1	TGTGCCAGCAGCTTAGGGGGGATCAGGAGCCGGAACACTGAAGCTTTCTTT	CASSLGGIRSRNTEAFF
many	TRBV18	TRBD1	TRBJ2-1	TGTGCCAGCTCCCGGAGACAGGGAATATACAATGAGCAGTTCTTC	CASSRRQGIYNEQFF
many	TRBV29-1	TRBD1	TRBJ2-7	TGCAGCGTTCGGACAGGGGGCCGCTCCTACGAGCAGTACTTC	CSVRTGGRSYEQYF
many	TRBV12-3/TRBV12-4	TRBD1	TRBJ2-6	TGTGCCAGCACCCCGGACAGGGGGCAATCTGGGGCCAACGTCCTGACTTTC	CASTPDRGQSGANVLTF
many	TRBV10-3	NA	TRBJ1-1	TGTGCCATCAGTGGCTACCCGACAGGTCGCACTGAAGCTTTCTTT	CAISGYPTGRTEAFF
many	TRBV5-1	NA	TRBJ2-5	TGCGCCAGCAGCTCACGGCAGCGGGTTACCCAGTACTTC	CASSSRQRVTQYF
many	TRBV29-1	NA	TRBJ2-2	TGCACCACGACTGGGTTTGGCGGGGAGCTGTTTTTT	CTTTGFGGELFF
many	TRBV20-1	TRBD2	TRBJ2-2	TGCAGTGTTCGGCGGGAGTTCGCCGGGGAGCTGTTTTTT	CSVRREFAGELFF
many	TRBV30	NA	TRBJ1-1	TGTGCCTGGAGTGTATCGGGGGCCACTGAAGCTTTCTTT	CAWSVSGATEAFF
many	TRBV3-2	NA	TRBJ2-3	TGTGCCAAACTCCAGGGGACCGGGGACACAGATACGCAGTATTTT	CAKLQGTGDTDTQYF
NA	TRBV11-2	TRBD2	TRBJ2-4	TGTGCCAGCAGCTTAGACCCAGCGGGGCTAGCCAAAAACATTCAGTACTTC	CASSLDPAGLAKNIQYF
few	TRBV30	NA	TRBJ2-7	TGTGCCTGGAGCCAGGGGTACGAGCAGTACTTC	CAWSQGYEQYF
many	TRBV30	NA	TRBJ1-4	TGTGCCTGGAGCGGGGGGCCGAATGAAAAACTGTTTTTT	CAWSGGPNEKLFF
many	TRBV4-1	TRBD2	TRBJ2-1	TGCGCCAGCAGCCAAGTACCTGGGACTAGCGGGGATTACAATGAGCAGTTCTTC	CASSQVPGTSGDYNEQFF
many	TRBV27	NA	TRBJ2-7	TGTGCCAGCCGGATGGCAGGGTCCTACGAGCAGTACTTC	CASRMAGSYEQYF
medium-sized	TRBV20-1	TRBD2	TRBJ2-1	TGCAGTGCTACTACTAGCGGGATCAGCAATGAGCAGTTCTTC	CSATTSGISNEQFF
many	TRBV20-1	NA	TRBJ2-3	TGCAGTGCTGGGGCGTTCGGGCGGAGCACAGATACGCAGTATTTT	CSAGAFGRSTDTQYF
NA	TRBV30	NA	TRBJ2-7	TGTGCCTGGAGTCTGATCTACGAGCAGTACTTC	CAWSLIYEQYF
many	TRBV6-2/TRBV6-3	TRBD2	TRBJ2-1	TGTGCCAGCAGTTCAGCGGGAGGTTCCTACAATGAGCAGTTCTTC	CASSSAGGSYNEQFF
many	TRBV18	NA	TRBJ2-5	TGTGCCAGCTCACCACGTCACGAGGGAGAGACCCAGTACTTC	CASSPRHEGETQYF
NA	TRBV6-5	NA	TRBJ2-2	TGTGCCAGCAGTTACACCTCGAGCACCGGGGAGCTGTTTTTT	CASSYTSSTGELFF
NA	TRBV29-1	NA	TRBJ2-2	TGCAGCGTTGACCACAACACCGGGGAGCTGTTTTTT	CSVDHNTGELFF
many	TRBV7-2	NA	TRBJ1-6	TGTGCCAGCAGCTTAGACTATTCACCCCTCCACTTT	CASSLDYSPLHF
few	TRBV20-1	NA	TRBJ2-1	TGCAGTGCTTCGGTTGGCGGTAACTCCTACAATGAGCAGTTCTTC	CSASVGGNSYNEQFF
many	TRBV4-3	TRBD1	TRBJ1-6	TGCGCCAGCAGCCTCCTCACAGGGGCCAATTCACCCCTCCACTTT	CASSLLTGANSPLHF
many	TRBV27	NA	TRBJ1-1	TGTGCCAGCAGCCCCTTAAAGGGGAGGCACACTGAAGCTTTCTTT	CASSPLKGRHTEAFF
many	TRBV28	NA	TRBJ2-1	TGTGCCAGCAGTAGAACTAATGCGGCTCCTGGGCAGTTCTTC	CASSRTNAAPGQFF
many	TRBV27	NA	TRBJ2-2	TGTGCCAGCAGTTTAGGCAGGAACACCGGGGAGCTGTTTTTT	CASSLGRNTGELFF
many	TRBV2	NA	TRBJ2-7	TGTGCCAGCAGTGAACAGGGAGTTTCCTACGAGCAGTACTTC	CASSEQGVSYEQYF
NA	TRBV21-1	NA	TRBJ2-7	TGTGCCAGCAGCAAAGCGCAACAATCCTACGAGCAGTACTTC	CASSKAQQSYEQYF
many	TRBV27	NA	TRBJ2-2	TGTGCCAGCAGTTTCCCGGCCGGGGAGCTGTTTTTT	CASSFPAGELFF
many	TRBV6-1	NA	TRBJ2-7	TGTGCCAGCATTCCTCTAGCGCACAGCTCCTACGAGCAGTACTTC	CASIPLAHSSYEQYF
few	TRBV20-1	TRBD2	TRBJ2-2	TGCAGTGCTAGCCTAGCGGGAAAGTCGGGACGGGAGCTGTTTTTT	CSASLAGKSGRELFF
many	TRBV20-1	NA	TRBJ1-2	TGCAGTGCTAATTTCCAGGGTGCCTATGGCTACACCTTC	CSANFQGAYGYTF
NA	TRBV20-1	NA	TRBJ2-4	TGCAGTGCTATCCCAGGGGCAGCCAAAAACATTCAGTACTTC	CSAIPGAAKNIQYF
many	TRBV27	TRBD2	TRBJ2-1	TGTGCCAGCAGACCGGGACTAGCGAGAAATGAGCAGTTCTTC	CASRPGLARNEQFF
many	TRBV5-1	NA	TRBJ2-1	TGCGCCAGCAGCCCGGCGGCTAGTCCGTACAATGAGCAGTTCTTC	CASSPAASPYNEQFF
few	TRBV7-9	NA	TRBJ2-2	TGTGCCAGCAGCTTAGAGTCCGGGGAGCTGTTTTTT	CASSLESGELFF
NA	TRBV12-3/TRBV12-4	TRBD2	TRBJ2-3	TGTGCCAGCAGTTTTGGCGGGAGGGCCGCAGATACGCAGTATTTT	CASSFGGRAADTQYF
NA	TRBV6-6	TRBD1	TRBJ1-6	TGTGCCAGCAGTTCATACGGGGACAGGGCCCAATCACCCCTCCACTTT	CASSSYGDRAQSPLHF
many	TRBV20-1	NA	TRBJ1-5	TGCAGTGCTAGAGTTCCCAATCAGCCCCAGCATTTT	CSARVPNQPQHF
NA	TRBV29-1	NA	TRBJ2-2	TGCAGCGTCGGAATGACCGGGGAGCTGTTTTTT	CSVGMTGELFF
many	TRBV6-6	NA	TRBJ1-1	TGTGCCAGCAGTAACCAGGTGGGGAGCACTGAAGCTTTCTTT	CASSNQVGSTEAFF
once	TRBV28	NA	TRBJ2-7	TGTGCCAGCAGTTTTAGGGCACTCGAGCAGTACTTC	CASSFRALEQYF
many	TRBV11-2	NA	TRBJ1-3	TGTGCCAGCAGCTTAGTATTCGGCGGCTCTGGAAACACCATATATTTT	CASSLVFGGSGNTIYF
many	TRBV21-1	NA	TRBJ2-7	TGTGCCAGCAGTCCCGCACGTAGGACCTCCTACGAGCAGTACTTC	CASSPARRTSYEQYF
many	TRBV6-5	NA	TRBJ1-5	TGTGCCAGCACATCCAAGGCGTTTAGCAATCAGCCCCAGCATTTT	CASTSKAFSNQPQHF
many	TRBV12-3/TRBV12-4	NA	TRBJ1-4	TGTGCCAGCAACGGAGGGACCTTAACAGAAAAACTGTTTTTT	CASNGGTLTEKLFF
medium-sized	TRBV4-3	NA	TRBJ2-2	TGCGCCAGCAGCCAAGACGGGGTAAACACCGGGGAGCTGTTTTTT	CASSQDGVNTGELFF
many	TRBV2	TRBD1	TRBJ2-5	TGTGCCAGCGGGACAGGGCCCCAAGAGACCCAGTACTTC	CASGTGPQETQYF
many	TRBV20-1	NA	TRBJ2-1	TGCAGTGCCGTTAGGGGGGCTAGCGAGTACAATGAGCAGTTCTTC	CSAVRGASEYNEQFF
many	TRBV4-3	NA	TRBJ2-1	TGCGCCAGCAGCCAAGTTTTTAGCGGCAAGCAGTTCTTC	CASSQVFSGKQFF